A single TCR beta chain is shown here with its context. As yet, its antigen is unknown. The sample originates from a study of cytomegalovirus exposure and HLA in healthy donors. General observations from the study: In the analysis, some V segments, TRBV6-2 and TRBV6-3 included, were excluded as indistinguishable.

The PCR had 60 Vbeta and 13 Jbeta primers. Only in-frame clones appear in the TCRdb table, and some are missing; sequencing was by immunoSEQ multiplex PCR. The sample lists about 130,000 clones; under 80% were seen once. Germline values: CDR1 KGHSH, CDR2 LQKENI. The CDR3 spans 13 residues. The V end lost 2 bases, the J end lost 5 bases, and 9 bases lay between the germline ends. This receptor was taken from a woman in her sixties or seventies in good health and CMV-seropositive. Source material: PBMCs. The chain links TRBV18 to TRBJ2-5, with TRBD1 as a possible D gene (6 bases). DNA for the CDR3: TGTGCCAGCTCACCAGACAGGAGCGAGACCCAGTACTTC. This sequence encodes CASSPDRSETQYF.